This T cell receptor (beta chain) was obtained from a study of T cell responses to AZD1222 COVID-19 vaccine. Study conclusions and caveats: In a largely white British group with more females than males, clonal diversity was possibly underestimated.

Generated by immunoSEQ multiplex PCR, the TCRdb table keeps only in-frame clones and is missing some. This table has roughly 120,000 clones, about 90% appearing once. About this clone: What it binds is unknown.

Germline CDR1 is GTSNPN and CDR2 is SVGIG (reference sequence). The ends lost 4 bases at V and 9 bases at J; junction bases unmatched: 12. The CDR3 runs 14 residues. This TCR came from an adult in good health. V and J are TRBV30 and TRBJ2-7; 10 nucleotides line up with TRBD1. Sequenced material: peripheral blood, taken on day 0 of AZD1222 vaccination. CDR3 nucleotides: TGTGCCTGGAACCAAGACAGGGGGCACTCGCGGCAGTACTTC. Its translation is CAWNQDRGHSRQYF.